These T cell receptor beta chains were read from a single sample in a study of T cell changes during pregnancy in multiple sclerosis. Data came from immunoSEQ multiplex PCR; TCRdb stores just in-frame clones and leaves some out. Among 88,000 or so clones listed, about 91% were seen once. The sample in question was peripheral blood, obtained before pregnancy. The receptor set was obtained from a female donor with multiple sclerosis, enrolled in a pregnancy study. Each CDR3 is given with its conserved first and last residue. The D gene is left open where the match is weak. Not every row has a clone size; where given, it reads once, few, many or a size class.

v_call	clone_size	d_call	j_call	cdr3_aa	cdr3_nt
TRBV6-5	once	TRBD1	TRBJ1-1	CASRLGTGLNTEAFF	TGTGCCAGCAGATTAGGGACAGGTTTAAACACTGAAGCTTTCTTT
TRBV12-5	.	TRBD1	TRBJ2-7	CASGYTGVHEQYF	TGTGCTAGTGGTTACACAGGGGTCCACGAGCAGTACTTC
TRBV6-4	.	TRBD1	TRBJ1-5	CASSAGTGGDQPQHF	TGTGCCAGCAGTGCCGGGACAGGGGGCGATCAGCCCCAGCATTTT
TRBV29-1	.	TRBD1	TRBJ1-1	CSVGGTVSEAFF	TGCAGCGTAGGGGGGACAGTCTCTGAAGCTTTCTTT
TRBV7-2	.	TRBD2	TRBJ2-2	CASSKRDPPAGELFF	TGTGCCAGCAGCAAGCGGGACCCGCCCGCCGGGGAGCTGTTTTTT
TRBV2	once	.	TRBJ1-1	CASSGQEAEAFF	TGTGCCAGCAGTGGACAGGAGGCTGAAGCTTTCTTT
TRBV9	.	TRBD2	TRBJ2-3	CASSTQGLAGHNGDPDTQYF	TGTGCCAGCAGCACCCAGGGACTAGCGGGCCATAACGGGGACCCAGATACGCAGTATTTT
TRBV5-4	.	.	TRBJ1-6	CASSLGGRDLLNSPLHF	TGTGCCAGCAGCCTTGGGGGGAGGGACCTCTTAAATTCACCCCTCCACTTT
TRBV5-1	.	TRBD1	TRBJ1-2	CASSLDHRGEGYTF	TGCGCCAGCAGCTTGGATCACAGGGGAGAAGGCTACACCTTC
TRBV5-1	.	TRBD2	TRBJ2-4	CASSPPASGGREHIQYF	TGCGCCAGCAGCCCGCCCGCTAGCGGGGGGCGTGAGCACATTCAGTACTTC
TRBV7-8	.	.	TRBJ1-2	CASSLGGPGGGNVRNYGYTF	TGTGCCAGCAGCTTGGGGGGTCCTGGGGGAGGCAATGTTCGCAACTATGGCTACACCTTC
TRBV19	once	.	TRBJ2-6	CASSGTSGANVLTF	TGTGCCAGTAGTGGGACTTCTGGGGCCAACGTCCTGACTTTC
TRBV14	.	.	TRBJ2-7	CASSPRYSYEQYF	TGTGCCAGCAGCCCTCGGTACTCCTACGAGCAGTACTTC
TRBV14	.	TRBD2	TRBJ2-1	CASSQTSGFREQFF	TGTGCCAGCAGCCAAACTAGCGGTTTTCGTGAGCAGTTCTTC
TRBV19	.	.	TRBJ2-7	CASSPEAGATYEQYF	TGTGCCAGTAGCCCGGAGGCAGGGGCTACCTACGAGCAGTACTTC
TRBV11-2	.	.	TRBJ2-6	CASSLGRISGANVLTF	TGTGCCAGCAGCTTAGGCAGAATCTCTGGGGCCAACGTCCTGACTTTC